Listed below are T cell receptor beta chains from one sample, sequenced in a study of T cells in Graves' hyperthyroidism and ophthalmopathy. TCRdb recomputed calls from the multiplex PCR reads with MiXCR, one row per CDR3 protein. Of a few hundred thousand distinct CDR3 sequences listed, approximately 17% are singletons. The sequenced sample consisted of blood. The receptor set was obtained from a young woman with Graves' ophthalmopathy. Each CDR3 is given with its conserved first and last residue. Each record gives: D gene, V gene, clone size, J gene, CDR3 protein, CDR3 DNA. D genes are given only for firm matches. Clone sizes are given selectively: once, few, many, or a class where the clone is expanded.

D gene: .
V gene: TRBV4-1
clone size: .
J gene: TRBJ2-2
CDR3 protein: CASSQLPGTANTGELFF
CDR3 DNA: TGCGCCAGCAGCCAACTGCCGGGTACAGCGAACACCGGGGAGCTGTTTTTT

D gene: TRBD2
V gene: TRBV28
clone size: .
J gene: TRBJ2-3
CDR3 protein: CASSLGHSSSGWGDTQYF
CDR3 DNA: TGTGCCAGCAGCTTAGGCCATTCCTCTAGCGGTTGGGGCGATACGCAGTATTTT

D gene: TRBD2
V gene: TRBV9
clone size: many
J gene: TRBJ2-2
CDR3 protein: CASSGEGGLAGASAGELFF
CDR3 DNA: TGTGCCAGCAGCGGGGAGGGAGGTCTAGCGGGAGCGTCGGCCGGGGAGCTGTTTTTT

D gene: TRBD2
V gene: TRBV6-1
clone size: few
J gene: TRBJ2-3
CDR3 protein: CASIDRASGGDRDTQYF
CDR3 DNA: TGTGCCAGCATTGACAGAGCTAGCGGGGGGGATAGGGATACGCAGTATTTT

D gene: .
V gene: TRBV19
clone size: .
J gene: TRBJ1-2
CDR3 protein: CASSIDGRSYGYTF
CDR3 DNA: TGTGCCAGTAGTATCGACGGACGATCCTATGGCTACACCTTC

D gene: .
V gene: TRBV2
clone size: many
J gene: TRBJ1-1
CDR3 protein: CASSVKGNTEAFF
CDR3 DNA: TGTGCCAGCAGTGTGAAGGGGAACACTGAAGCTTTCTTT

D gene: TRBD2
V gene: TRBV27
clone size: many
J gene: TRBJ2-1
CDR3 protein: CASSLWGTSAYNEQFF
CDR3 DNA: TGTGCCAGCAGTTTATGGGGGACTAGCGCCTACAATGAGCAGTTCTTC

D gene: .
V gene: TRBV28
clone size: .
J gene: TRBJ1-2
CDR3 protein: CASRSQGFGYAF
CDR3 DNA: TGTGCCAGCAGGTCTCAGGGTTTTGGCTACGCCTTC

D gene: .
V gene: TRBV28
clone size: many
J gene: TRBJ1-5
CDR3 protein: CASSSRPQPQHF
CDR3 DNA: TGTGCCAGCAGCTCCAGGCCCCAGCCCCAGCATTTT

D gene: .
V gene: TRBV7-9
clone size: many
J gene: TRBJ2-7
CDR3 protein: CASSLYQGSYEQYF
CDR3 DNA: TGTGCCAGCAGCTTGTACCAGGGGTCCTACGAGCAGTACTTC

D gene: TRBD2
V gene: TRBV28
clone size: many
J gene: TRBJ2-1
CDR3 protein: CASSSPWAGGDTDEQFF
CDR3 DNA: TGTGCCAGCAGCTCGCCCTGGGCGGGGGGCGATACTGATGAGCAGTTCTTC

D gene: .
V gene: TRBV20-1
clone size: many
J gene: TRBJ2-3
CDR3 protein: CSARDLGDTQYF
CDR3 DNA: TGCAGTGCTAGAGATTTGGGGGATACGCAGTATTTT

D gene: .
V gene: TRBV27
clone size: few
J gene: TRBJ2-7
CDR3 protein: CASSTPRYEQYF
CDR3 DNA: TGTGCCAGCAGTACTCCCCGCTACGAGCAGTACTTC

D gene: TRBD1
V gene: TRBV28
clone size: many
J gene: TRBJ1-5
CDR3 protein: CASSPLEGQGLNQPQHF
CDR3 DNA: TGTGCCAGCAGTCCCCTGGAGGGACAGGGGCTCAATCAGCCCCAGCATTTT

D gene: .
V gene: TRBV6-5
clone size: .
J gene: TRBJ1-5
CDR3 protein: CASSYPPRGGTVQPQHF
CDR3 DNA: TGTGCCAGCAGTTACCCCCCCAGGGGAGGTACCGTTCAGCCCCAGCATTTT

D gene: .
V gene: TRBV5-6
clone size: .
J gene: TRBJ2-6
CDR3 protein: CASSLGLSSGANVLTF
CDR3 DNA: TGTGCCAGCAGCTTGGGCCTGAGCTCTGGGGCCAACGTCCTGACTTTC

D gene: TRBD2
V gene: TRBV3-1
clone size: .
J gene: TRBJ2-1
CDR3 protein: CASSQVLAGVHEQFF
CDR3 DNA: TGTGCCAGCAGCCAAGTGCTAGCGGGAGTACATGAGCAGTTCTTC

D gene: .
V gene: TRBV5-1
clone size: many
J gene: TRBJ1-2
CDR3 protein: CASSEAGDHYGYTF
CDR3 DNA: TGCGCCAGCAGCGAAGCAGGGGATCACTATGGCTACACCTTC

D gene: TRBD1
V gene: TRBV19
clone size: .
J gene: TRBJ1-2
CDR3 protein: CASRGQGRTDGYTF
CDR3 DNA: TGTGCCAGTCGGGGACAGGGGAGGACAGATGGCTACACCTTC

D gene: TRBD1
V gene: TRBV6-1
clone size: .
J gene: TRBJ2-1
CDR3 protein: CASSEAGTGVNEQFF
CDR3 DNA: TGTGCCAGCAGTGAAGCCGGGACAGGGGTAAATGAGCAGTTCTTC

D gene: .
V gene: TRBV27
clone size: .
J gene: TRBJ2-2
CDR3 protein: CASRLYTGELFF
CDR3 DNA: TGTGCCAGCAGACTATATACCGGGGAGCTGTTTTTT

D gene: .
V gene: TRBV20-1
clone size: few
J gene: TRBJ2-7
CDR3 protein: CSALDSRDSSYEQYF
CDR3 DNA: TGCAGTGCTTTGGATAGCCGGGACTCTTCCTACGAGCAGTACTTC

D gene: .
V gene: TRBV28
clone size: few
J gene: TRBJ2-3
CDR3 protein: CATRTGAFTDTQYF
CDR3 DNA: TGTGCCACCCGGACTGGCGCCTTCACAGATACGCAGTATTTT

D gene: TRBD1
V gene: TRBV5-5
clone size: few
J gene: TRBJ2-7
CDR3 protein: CASSYGQAPSYEQYF
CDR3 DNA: TGTGCCAGCAGCTATGGACAGGCTCCATCCTACGAGCAGTACTTC

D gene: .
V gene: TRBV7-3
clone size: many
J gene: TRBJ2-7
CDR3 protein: CASSPGQVGAYEQYF
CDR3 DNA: TGTGCCAGCAGCCCGGGGCAGGTAGGCGCCTACGAGCAGTACTTC

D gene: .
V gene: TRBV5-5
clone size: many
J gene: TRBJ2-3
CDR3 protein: CASSLTPGQIVDTQYF
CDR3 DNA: TGTGCCAGCAGCTTGACCCCGGGACAAATCGTCGATACGCAGTATTTT

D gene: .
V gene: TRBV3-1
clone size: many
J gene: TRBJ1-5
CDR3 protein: CASSQDGGLYQPQHF
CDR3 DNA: TGTGCCAGCAGCCAAGATGGGGGACTTTATCAGCCCCAGCATTTT

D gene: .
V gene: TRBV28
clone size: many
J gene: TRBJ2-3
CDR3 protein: CASSLGQIRLTDTQYF
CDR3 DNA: TGTGCCAGCAGTTTAGGGCAGATCCGTCTCACAGATACGCAGTATTTT

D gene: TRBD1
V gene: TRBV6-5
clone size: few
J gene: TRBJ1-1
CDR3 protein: CASSSYRGDPEAFF
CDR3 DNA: TGTGCCAGCAGTTCGTACAGGGGCGATCCTGAAGCTTTCTTT

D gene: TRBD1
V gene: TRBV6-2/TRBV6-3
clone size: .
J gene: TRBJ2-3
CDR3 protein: CASSLPDRGVTDTQYF
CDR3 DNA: TGTGCCAGCAGTCTCCCGGACAGGGGGGTCACAGATACGCAGTATTTT

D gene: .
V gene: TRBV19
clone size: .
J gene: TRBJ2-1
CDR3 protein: CASSIRASYNEQFF
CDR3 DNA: TGTGCCAGTAGTATTCGGGCATCCTACAATGAGCAGTTCTTC

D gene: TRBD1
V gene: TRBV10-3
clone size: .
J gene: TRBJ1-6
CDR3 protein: CAISQQGENSPLHF
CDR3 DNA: TGTGCCATCTCTCAACAGGGGGAAAATTCACCCCTCCACTTT

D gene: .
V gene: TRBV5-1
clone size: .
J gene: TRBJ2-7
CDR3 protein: CASSQDRATYYEQYF
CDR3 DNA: TGCGCCAGCAGCCAAGATAGGGCAACTTACTACGAGCAGTACTTC

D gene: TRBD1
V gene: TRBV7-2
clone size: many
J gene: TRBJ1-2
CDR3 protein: CASSHRDRNYGYTF
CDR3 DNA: TGTGCCAGCAGCCACCGGGACAGGAACTATGGCTACACCTTC